The rows below give T cell receptor beta chains drawn from one sample of a study of blood T cell repertoires in COVID-19. Produced via immunoSEQ multiplex PCR; TCRdb's table is partial and in-frame only. The table lists 400,000 to 450,000 clones, over 85% of them singletons. The sample taken for sequencing was peripheral blood. These receptors originate from a man between 18 and 29 years old with COVID-19, enrolled during active disease. Both conserved end residues are part of each CDR3. A D gene is named only where the DNA matches it firmly. Where a row states a size, it is once, few, many or the class of an expanded clone; other rows omit it.

>NA|NA|TRBV5-1|TRBJ2-7
CASSLEGGPYEQYF
TGCGCCAGCAGCTTGGAGGGCGGGCCCTACGAGCAGTACTTC
>NA|NA|TRBV27|TRBJ1-1
CASSLNWAGVTFF
TGTGCCAGCAGTTTGAATTGGGCGGGGGTAACTTTCTTT
>TRBD2|NA|TRBV28|TRBJ2-1
CASSSPRAGGSEQFF
TGTGCCAGCAGTTCCCCCCGGGCGGGAGGGAGTGAGCAGTTCTTC
>NA|NA|TRBV2|TRBJ1-1
CASDSRTEAFF
TGTGCCAGCGACTCCCGCACTGAAGCTTTCTTT
>NA|NA|TRBV27|TRBJ1-5
CASSLERYSNQPQHF
TGTGCCAGCAGTTTAGAACGGTATAGCAATCAGCCCCAGCATTTT
>NA|NA|TRBV24-1|TRBJ2-5
CATSDFQETQYF
TGTGCCACCAGTGACTTTCAAGAGACCCAGTACTTC
>NA|NA|TRBV6-1|TRBJ1-5
CASSDRWEQPQHF
TGTGCCAGCAGTGACAGGTGGGAGCAGCCCCAGCATTTT
>TRBD1|NA|TRBV19|TRBJ2-7
CASSIWPGGTYEQYF
TGTGCCAGTAGTATTTGGCCAGGGGGAACCTACGAGCAGTACTTC
>NA|NA|TRBV14|TRBJ2-3
CASSPRGTADTQYF
TGTGCCAGCAGCCCAAGGGGCACGGCAGATACGCAGTATTTT
>TRBD1|NA|TRBV7-2|TRBJ2-7
CASSSQGVSEQYF
TGTGCCAGCAGCTCGCAGGGGGTAAGCGAGCAGTACTTC
>NA|NA|TRBV5-4|TRBJ2-7
CASSLDVGLTSYEQYF
TGTGCCAGCAGCCTAGACGTGGGACTCACTTCCTACGAGCAGTACTTC
>NA|NA|TRBV5-1|TRBJ2-3
CASSFLGGDPTDTQYF
TGCGCCAGCAGCTTTTTAGGCGGGGATCCCACAGATACGCAGTATTTT
>TRBD2|NA|TRBV5-1|TRBJ2-1
CASSSGLAGNEQFF
TGCGCCAGCAGCTCCGGACTAGCAGGGAATGAGCAGTTCTTC
>NA|NA|TRBV3-1/TRBV3-2|TRBJ2-7
CASTQGDPREQYF
TGTGCCAGCACCCAGGGAGATCCTAGAGAGCAGTACTTC
>NA|NA|TRBV7-2|TRBJ1-5
CASSLAPQPQHF
TGTGCCAGCAGCTTAGCTCCGCAGCCCCAGCATTTT
>TRBD2|NA|TRBV9|TRBJ2-3
CASSLDGRAGDTQYF
TGTGCCAGCAGCCTAGACGGGAGGGCCGGGGATACGCAGTATTTT
>TRBD2|NA|TRBV18|TRBJ2-2
CASSLGLASNTGELFF
TGTGCCAGCTCCCTGGGACTAGCGTCGAACACCGGGGAGCTGTTTTTT
>NA|NA|TRBV5-1|TRBJ2-7
CASSLAAGTYEQYF
TGCGCCAGCAGCTTGGCGGCGGGGACCTACGAGCAGTACTTC
>NA|once|TRBV6-5|TRBJ2-7
CASNQGGEQYF
TGTGCCAGCAACCAGGGAGGCGAGCAGTACTTC
>TRBD1|NA|TRBV3-1/TRBV3-2|TRBJ1-2
CASVGTGDGYTF
TGTGCCAGCGTGGGGACAGGTGATGGCTACACCTTC
>NA|NA|TRBV2|TRBJ2-2
CASVAGLLTGELFF
TGTGCCAGCGTTGCGGGACTTCTCACCGGGGAGCTGTTTTTT
>TRBD2|NA|TRBV9|TRBJ2-3
CASSALAGGTDTQYF
TGTGCCAGCAGCGCATTAGCGGGGGGGACAGATACGCAGTATTTT
>NA|once|TRBV18|TRBJ1-1
CASSPGARTEAFF
TGTGCCAGCTCACCAGGGGCGAGGACTGAAGCTTTCTTT
>NA|NA|TRBV20-1|TRBJ2-3
CSASHPAGDTQYF
TGCAGTGCTAGTCACCCGGCGGGGGATACGCAGTATTTT
>NA|NA|TRBV5-5|TRBJ2-7
CASSFAASYEQYF
TGTGCCAGCAGCTTCGCGGCGTCCTACGAGCAGTACTTC
>NA|NA|TRBV10-1|TRBJ2-1
CASSDLLANGEQFF
TGCGCCAGCAGTGATCTTCTAGCGAACGGTGAGCAGTTCTTC
>NA|NA|TRBV2|TRBJ2-2
CASSGVRGNTGELFF
TGTGCCAGCAGTGGTGTGCGGGGGAACACCGGGGAGCTGTTTTTT
>NA|NA|TRBV5-1|TRBJ2-1
CASSLTGLHNEQFF
TGCGCCAGCAGCCTTACAGGGTTACACAATGAGCAGTTCTTC
>TRBD1|NA|TRBV19|TRBJ2-7
CASRPGTGGSYEQYF
TGTGCCAGTAGACCCGGGACAGGGGGCTCCTACGAGCAGTACTTC
>NA|once|TRBV19|TRBJ2-2
CASHPFEGPPVELFF
TGTGCCAGCCACCCTTTCGAGGGCCCTCCTGTGGAGCTGTTTTTT
>TRBD1|NA|TRBV4-1|TRBJ1-5
CASSPTGQSDQPQHF
TGCGCCAGCAGCCCGACGGGACAGTCGGATCAGCCCCAGCATTTT
>NA|NA|TRBV4-1|TRBJ1-6
CASSQADSRGSLHF
TGCGCCAGCAGCCAAGCCGACAGTAGGGGATCCCTCCACTTT
>TRBD1|NA|TRBV5-1|TRBJ1-6
CASTHRQGDSPLHF
TGCGCCAGCACCCACCGACAGGGGGACTCACCCCTCCACTTT
>NA|NA|TRBV12-3/TRBV12-4|TRBJ1-1
CASQDGRVEAFF
TGTGCCAGCCAAGACGGCAGGGTAGAAGCTTTCTTT
>NA|NA|TRBV2|TRBJ2-3
CASSEQGGPSTDTQYF
TGTGCCAGCAGTGAACAGGGGGGCCCTAGCACAGATACGCAGTATTTT
>NA|NA|TRBV18|TRBJ2-1
CASSNRRSSYNEQFF
TGTGCCAGCTCTAACAGGAGAAGCTCCTACAATGAGCAGTTCTTC
>NA|NA|TRBV12-3/TRBV12-4|TRBJ1-2
CASSRDREGYTF
TGTGCCAGCAGTCGCGACAGAGAAGGCTACACCTTC
>TRBD1|once|TRBV4-1|TRBJ2-7
CASSQVRDRGFPLYF
TGCGCCAGCAGCCAAGTAAGGGACAGGGGATTTCCGTTGTACTTC
>TRBD1|many|TRBV3-1/TRBV3-2|TRBJ1-3
CASSFRGDRSGNTIYF
TGTGCCAGCAGCTTTCGTGGGGACAGGTCTGGAAACACCATATATTTT
>NA|NA|TRBV5-1|TRBJ2-5
CASSLGSLAETQYF
TGCGCCAGCAGCTTGGGGAGCCTAGCGGAGACCCAGTACTTC
>TRBD1|once|TRBV5-1|TRBJ1-1
CASRGQQGMNTEAFF
TGCGCCAGCAGGGGACAACAGGGGATGAACACTGAAGCTTTCTTT
>NA|NA|TRBV3-1/TRBV3-2|TRBJ1-2
CASSTTSIGGYTF
TGTGCCAGCAGCACGACATCTATCGGCGGCTACACCTTC